The 19 T cell receptor beta chains presented below share a single source sample, sequenced in a study of blood T cell repertoires in COVID-19 (TCRdb year 2020). The library relied on the immunoSEQ multiplex PCR assay. What TCRdb holds here is the immuneACCESS table cut down to in-frame rearrangements. Part of the clones is not present; checked against another copy, under half of the missing clones reflect an unresolved V gene, and the others are unexplained. This sample has approximately 100,000 clones in its table, and about 84% of those were observed once. The ten largest clones represent more than 13% of the sample. The sample taken for sequencing was peripheral blood. All receptors derive from a woman in her fifties or sixties with acute or convalescent COVID-19.

The chain carries TRBV7-9 and TRBJ1-1; D possibly corresponds to TRBD1 (5 bases). This CDR3 spans 11 amino acids. CDR1 is SEHNR, CDR2 FQNEAQ, per germline (reference sequence). Trimming left V 3 bases short and J 10 bases short, with 9 bases between. Here the CDR3 reads CASSFGGVAFF. CDR3 nucleotide sequence: TGTGCCAGCAGCTTCGGGGGAGTAGCTTTCTTT.

The chain links TRBV25-1 to TRBJ2-5, with TRBD1 matching 9 bases. CDR1 is MGHDK and CDR2 is SYGVNS in the germline V gene. Germline trimming cut 8 bases from V and 1 base from J; bases unmatched to any gene: 5. The length of the CDR3 is 14 residues. The CDR3, as DNA: TGTGCCAGCTCCGGGACAGGGTCCCAAGAGACCCAGTACTTC. Encoded protein: CASSGTGSQETQYF.

The chain joins TRBV29-1 to TRBJ2-1; TRBD1 might be the D (6 bases). From germline, CDR1 is SQVTM and CDR2 ANQGSEA. CDR3 size: 13 residues. With 7 bases removed from V and 6 bases from J, the gap between germline ends came to 16 bases. In nucleotides, the CDR3 is TGCAGCGCTGGGGGCGGGCCGGTCAATGAGCAGTTCTTC. This codes for CSAGGGPVNEQFF.

The V call is TRBV6-5, the J call TRBJ1-2; 7 nucleotides agree with TRBD1. From germline, CDR1 is MNHEY and CDR2 SVGAGI. With V trimmed by 7 bases and J by 4 bases, 3 bases remained unmatched. CDR3 length equals 12 residues. CDR3 in amino acids: CASKQGSYGYTF. CDR3 DNA sequence: TGTGCCAGCAAACAGGGGAGCTATGGCTACACCTTC.

This clone showed up just a few times. The chain carries TRBV12-3 or TRBV12-4 and TRBJ1-2; 8 bases align to TRBD1. The junction had 7 bases not matched to a gene; V was cut back by 7 bases and J by 6 bases. The CDR3 is 13 amino acids. The DNA for the CDR3 is TGTGCCAGCACCTTGGGACAGGTCCATGGCTACACCTTC. Encoded protein: CASTLGQVHGYTF.

This clone was seen a few times. CDR3 in DNA: TGTGCCTGGAGCATTCAGGGCCTACATGAAGCTTTCTTT. The encoded protein is CAWSIQGLHEAFF. V and J are TRBV30 and TRBJ1-1; weak D call: TRBD1 (5 bases). The length of the CDR3 is 13 residues. Per germline, CDR1 GTSNPN and CDR2 SVGIG (reference sequence). V was cut by 3 bases and J by 7 bases, with 15 bases left in between.

This sequence joins TRBV18 and TRBJ1-5, with a tentative D call TRBD1 (5 bases). Trimming pared 2 bases from V and 0 bases from J, leaving 11 bases between. Per germline, CDR1 KGHSH and CDR2 LQKENI. This CDR3 comprises 16 residues. The CDR3 DNA sequence: TGTGCCAGCTCACCAGACAGCCCGTATAGCAATCAGCCCCAGCATTTT. Protein sequence: CASSPDSPYSNQPQHF.

The CDR3 nucleotides are TGTGCCAGCAGCTTAGATCAGGGGACGTCTAGCACAGATACGCAGTATTTT. Protein product: CASSLDQGTSSTDTQYF. The chain links TRBV11-2 to TRBJ2-3, with a tentative D call TRBD1 (6 bases). Deletions cut 0 bases from V and 0 bases from J, with 13 bases between. CDR1 is SGHAT, CDR2 FQNNGV, per germline. The CDR3 is made up of 17 amino acids. The variable domain in full, with the rest retrieved from reference TRBV11-2 and TRBJ2-3, is EAGVAQSPRYKIIEKRQSVAFWCNPISGHATLYWYQQILGQGPKLLIQFQNNGVVDDSQLPKDRFSAERLKGVDSTLKIQPAKLEDSAVYLCASSLDQGTSSTDTQYFGPGTRLTVL.

The genes are TRBV4-1 and TRBJ2-7; 14 bases are shared with TRBD2. CDR3 size: 18 residues. The germline CDR1 and CDR2 sequences are MGHRA and YSYEKL. V lost 0 bases, J lost 4 bases, and 8 bases stayed unmatched. The CDR3: CASSQERLAGGPQYEQYF. The CDR3 DNA is TGCGCCAGCAGCCAAGAGCGACTAGCGGGAGGGCCTCAGTACGAGCAGTACTTC.

The chain carries TRBV29-1 and TRBJ1-1; D gene uncertain. The V end lost 5 bases, the J end lost 2 bases, and 6 bases lay between the germline ends. Germline V gene lookup returns CDR1 SQVTM and CDR2 ANQGSEA. The CDR3 spans 11 residues. The CDR3 nucleotides read TGCAGCGTTTTAGTCAACACTGAAGCTTTCTTT. Amino acid sequence: CSVLVNTEAFF.

As DNA, the CDR3 is TGTGCCAGCAAGAAGCTGATGACTAGCGGAGTGGTTTATTTT. Its translation is CASKKLMTSGVVYF. The chain couples TRBV28 to TRBJ2-3; TRBD2 matches at 9 bases. The CDR3 covers 14 residues. V shed 7 bases, J shed 15 bases, and the junction held 17 bases outside the gene matches. Germline CDR1 is MDHEN and CDR2 is SYDVKM. Variable domain in full (rest from reference TRBV28 and TRBJ2-3): DVKVTQSSRYLVKRTGEKVFLECVQDMDHENMFWYRQDPGLGLRLIYFSYDVKMKEKGDIPEGYSVSREKKERFSLILESASTNQTSMYLCASKKLMTSGVVYFGPGTRLTVL.

The J gene is TRBJ1-1, the V gene TRBV19, with 11 bases lining up with TRBD1. Germline V gene sequence: CDR1 LNHDA, CDR2 SQIVND (reference sequence). V was clipped by 2 bases and J by 10 bases; unmatched bases: 9. The CDR3 covers 15 residues. The CDR3 loop reads CASSINGQGAFTAFF. CDR3 DNA sequence: TGTGCCAGTAGTATAAACGGACAGGGGGCATTTACAGCTTTCTTT.

The V call is TRBV27, the J call TRBJ2-7; TRBD2 agrees at 12 bases. From germline, CDR1 is MNHEY and CDR2 SMNVEV (reference sequence). Germline trimming cut 2 bases from V and 0 bases from J; bases unmatched to any gene: 5. CDR3 length equals 17 residues. The CDR3 region has the DNA TGTGCCAGCAGTTTAGGGTTGGGACTAGCGGGCTCCTACGAGCAGTACTTC. This codes for CASSLGLGLAGSYEQYF.

J is TRBJ1-2 and V is TRBV10-3; 8 bases line up with TRBD1. The CDR3 has 16 residues. After removal of 0 bases from V and 4 bases from J, the junction contained 7 bases not matched to a gene. CDR1 and CDR2 (germline): ENHRY, SYGVKD. The CDR3 is CAISESGAGGGYGYTF. In DNA form, the CDR3 reads TGTGCCATCAGTGAGTCGGGGGCAGGGGGCGGCTATGGCTACACCTTC.

This clone was seen only once. The gene calls are TRBV5-6 and TRBJ2-7, with 9 bases matching TRBD2. The CDR3 is made up of 16 amino acids. CDR1 and CDR2 from the germline V gene are SGHDT and YYEEEE. The junction had 11 bases not matched to a gene; V was cut back by 2 bases and J by 5 bases. CDR3 sequence reads: CASSLDVSGSGNEQYF. The CDR3 nucleotides are TGTGCCAGCAGCTTAGATGTTAGCGGGAGTGGTAACGAGCAGTACTTC.

The J gene is TRBJ1-5, the V gene TRBV6-5; 8 bases line up with TRBD1. The CDR3 loop spans 14 amino acids. The V and J ends lost 6 bases and 4 bases, in that order; junction bases with no gene match: 5. CDR1 is MNHEY, CDR2 SVGAGI, per germline. CDR3 nucleotides: TGTGCCAGCAGCGGACAGGGTCTAAATCAGCCCCAGCATTTT. Translating gives CASSGQGLNQPQHF.

The chain couples TRBV28 to TRBJ1-1; D remains unclear. Trimming took 7 bases from V and 4 from J, leaving 19 bases between them. This CDR3 contains 15 residues. Germline CDR1 MDHEN, CDR2 SYDVKM. In nucleotides, the CDR3 is TGTGCCAGCACCCCCCTCCCGGGAAGGGTCACTGAAGCTTTCTTT. This codes for CASTPLPGRVTEAFF.

This sequence joins TRBV15 and TRBJ2-3; 10 bases map to TRBD2. The CDR3 totals 20 residues. V gave up 1 base and J gave up 4 bases; unmatched junction bases: 17. Looked up from germline, CDR1 is LNHNV and CDR2 is YYDKDF (reference sequence). CDR3 in amino acids: CATSRGRAAGGTLISDTQYF. DNA for the CDR3: TGTGCCACCAGCAGAGGAAGAGCAGCGGGGGGGACCCTGATCTCAGATACGCAGTATTTT.

There are many counts of this clone. V usage is TRBV7-9 and J usage is TRBJ1-1, with a weak D call TRBD1 (6 bases). V was pared by 5 bases and J by 7 bases, with 11 bases between. CDR1 and CDR2 (germline): SEHNR, FQNEAQ (reference sequence). The CDR3 spans 12 residues. CDR3: CASSEDSLEAFF. CDR3 bases: TGTGCCAGCAGCGAGGACAGCCTTGAAGCTTTCTTT.